This is a list of T cell receptor beta chains from one sample in a study of blood T cell dynamics during melanoma immunotherapy. Produced via immunoSEQ multiplex PCR; TCRdb's table is partial and in-frame only. The table has 9,500 or so clones, less than 90% seen once. Sequencing used blood, obtained from a patient treated with checkpoint blockade. These receptors all stem from a human donor with melanoma. Each CDR3 is given with its conserved first and last residue. The D gene is left open where the match is weak. Size values are once, few and many counts, or a class for expanded clones, and some rows have none.

d_gene | j_gene | v_gene | abundance | CDR3aa | CDR3nt
- | TRBJ1-1 | TRBV19 | - | CASSATGNTEAFF | TGTGCCAGTAGTGCAACAGGGAACACTGAAGCTTTCTTT
- | TRBJ1-1 | TRBV29-1 | - | CSVARDVGGSEAFF | TGCAGCGTTGCGAGGGACGTAGGGGGGTCTGAAGCTTTCTTT
TRBD1 | TRBJ1-1 | TRBV6-1 | - | CASTWRQGPEAFF | TGTGCCAGCACTTGGAGACAGGGACCTGAAGCTTTCTTT
- | TRBJ2-7 | TRBV20-1 | - | CSARDSYEQYF | TGCAGTGCTAGAGACTCCTACGAGCAGTACTTC
- | TRBJ2-6 | TRBV30 | - | CAWQQGFGANVLTF | TGTGCCTGGCAACAGGGTTTTGGGGCCAACGTCCTGACTTTC
TRBD1 | TRBJ2-2 | TRBV10-3 | - | CATQSGTVNTGELFF | TGTGCCACCCAATCCGGGACAGTGAACACCGGGGAGCTGTTTTTT
- | TRBJ2-3 | TRBV25-1 | once | CASRAASTDTQYF | TGTGCCAGCCGCGCTGCTAGCACAGATACGCAGTATTTT
- | TRBJ2-4 | TRBV18 | - | CASSPLHSEAKNIQYF | TGTGCCAGCTCACCACTACACTCCGAAGCCAAAAACATTCAGTACTTC
TRBD2 | TRBJ2-3 | TRBV7-2 | - | CASSLSGRTDTQYF | TGTGCCAGCAGCTTAAGCGGGAGGACAGATACGCAGTATTTT
- | TRBJ2-7 | TRBV2 | - | CASRGRIYEQYF | TGTGCCAGCAGGGGCAGGATCTACGAGCAGTACTTC
TRBD1 | TRBJ2-1 | TRBV5-1 | - | CASSMGQLYNEQFF | TGCGCCAGCAGCATGGGACAGCTATACAATGAGCAGTTCTTC
- | TRBJ1-1 | TRBV27 | - | CASSPLEGVDTEAFF | TGTGCCAGCAGTCCCTTAGAAGGGGTGGACACTGAAGCTTTCTTT
- | TRBJ1-2 | TRBV30 | - | CAWSVAWGRLDYGYTF | TGTGCCTGGAGTGTCGCTTGGGGGCGGCTAGACTATGGCTACACCTTC
TRBD2 | TRBJ2-6 | TRBV9 | - | CASSVGDSGGSSGANVLTF | TGTGCCAGCAGCGTAGGGGATAGCGGGGGAAGCTCTGGGGCCAACGTCCTGACTTTC
TRBD1 | TRBJ2-3 | TRBV5-1 | - | CASSLQGAQADTQYF | TGCGCCAGCAGCCTACAGGGGGCGCAGGCAGATACGCAGTATTTT
TRBD2 | TRBJ2-3 | TRBV2 | - | CASSSIAGGTDTQYF | TGTGCCAGCAGTTCTATAGCGGGAGGCACAGATACGCAGTATTTT
TRBD1 | TRBJ2-1 | TRBV7-3 | - | CASSLRQGVGNEQFF | TGTGCCAGCAGCCTTCGACAGGGTGTGGGCAATGAGCAGTTCTTC
- | TRBJ2-7 | TRBV6-1 | - | CASSAVGYEQYF | TGTGCCAGCAGTGCTGTCGGATACGAGCAGTACTTC
TRBD1 | TRBJ2-2 | TRBV7-8 | - | CASSSLGGKSNTGELFF | TGTGCCAGCAGCTCCCTAGGGGGCAAATCGAACACCGGGGAGCTGTTTTTT
- | TRBJ1-3 | TRBV18 | - | CASSPGAEAGNTIYF | TGTGCCAGCTCCCCGGGAGCCGAGGCTGGAAACACCATATATTTT
TRBD1 | TRBJ1-2 | TRBV6-5 | - | CASSYSTGIGLYGYTF | TGTGCCAGCAGTTACTCGACAGGGATCGGACTCTATGGCTACACCTTC
- | TRBJ2-3 | TRBV7-2 | - | CASSSFGDTQYF | TGTGCCAGCAGCTCCTTTGGGGATACGCAGTATTTT
- | TRBJ1-1 | TRBV5-4 | - | CASSLTDEAFF | TGTGCCAGCAGCTTGACAGACGAAGCTTTCTTT